This paragraph covers one TCR beta chain sequence. It was healthy donors who served as the controls, matched for age and sex. Random hexamers were used to reverse transcribe the RNA input (about 0.5 to 1 ug). Coverage of TCR beta CDR3 amplification by immunoSEQ multiplex PCR extended to 54 Vbeta and 13 Jbeta. TCRdb fed the immunoSEQ multiplex PCR reads into MiXCR, producing one record per CDR3 protein. The sample consists of roughly 120,000 distinct CDR3 sequences, around 94% of them appearing once. These data belong to a study of CD8 T cells in Susac syndrome. V lost 4 bases to trimming and J lost 4 bases; unmatched junction nucleotides: 9. This CDR3 contains 15 residues. The germline gives CDR1 LGHDT, CDR2 YNNKEL (reference sequence).

The TCR was taken from a human donor in good health. The chain combines TRBV3-1 with TRBJ2-5; 7 positions match TRBD1. The sample comprised CD4+ T cells from PBMCs. This CDR3 is CASSPRGIERETQYF. In DNA, the CDR3 is TGTGCCAGCAGCCCCAGGGGGATCGAGAGAGAGACCCAGTACTTC.